Listed below are T cell receptor beta chains from one sample, sequenced in a study of T cell repertoires in cytomegalovirus infection. One entry per CDR3 protein, called by TCRdb with MiXCR from the reads. The table has 450,000 to 600,000 distinct CDR3 sequences, about 42% seen once; the top ten hold roughly two fifths. These receptors' targets are unknown. The starting material was cultured PBMCs, obtained from culture after CMV antigen stimulation. All receptors come from a human donor in good health (CMV status not recorded). Some clones in this sample may be carry-over from other donors' samples. CDR3s include the opening cysteine and the closing phenylalanine or tryptophan. The D gene is left open where the match is weak. Where a row states a size, it is once, few, many or the class of an expanded clone; other rows omit it.

NA	NA	TRBV29-1	TRBJ1-2	TGCAGCGTTGCCGAGGTCCTGGGGAATGGCTACACCTTC	CSVAEVLGNGYTF
once	NA	TRBV12-3/TRBV12-4	TRBJ2-6	TGTGCCAGCAAACAGAGATTCTCTGGGGCCAACGTCCTGACTTTC	CASKQRFSGANVLTF
NA	NA	TRBV12-3/TRBV12-4	TRBJ1-4	TGTGCCAGCAGTTTCGGCGGCCGGGAAAAACTGTTTTTT	CASSFGGREKLFF
NA	TRBD2	TRBV19	TRBJ2-7	TGTGCCAGTAGTGCCATAGCGGGGGGACTTTTTGAGCAGTACTTC	CASSAIAGGLFEQYF
NA	NA	TRBV12-3/TRBV12-4	TRBJ2-5	TGTGCCAGCACCATCGACGGGGAGACCCAGTACTTC	CASTIDGETQYF
few	TRBD2	TRBV10-2	TRBJ2-1	TGCGCCAGCAGGGGGACTAGCGGGAGGGCCTGGGATGAGCAGTTCTTC	CASRGTSGRAWDEQFF
NA	NA	TRBV6-2/TRBV6-3	TRBJ2-1	TGTGCCAGCAGGGGACGGCGTAGGGTGGATGAGCAGTTCTTC	CASRGRRRVDEQFF
few	NA	TRBV7-9	TRBJ1-3	TGTGCCAGCAGCCCCCTGCAGGGAAACACCATATATTTT	CASSPLQGNTIYF
few	NA	TRBV7-2	TRBJ2-7	TGTGCCAGCATTCTAGCGCAGTACTTC	CASILAQYF
NA	NA	TRBV20-1	TRBJ2-7	TGCAGTGCCGCTCTCACTGTTTACGAGCAGTACTTC	CSAALTVYEQYF
NA	NA	TRBV6-5	TRBJ1-4	TGTGCCAGCAGACCCGACAGTTTGTGGGGAAAACTGTTTTTT	CASRPDSLWGKLFF
few	NA	TRBV11-2	TRBJ2-1	TGTGCCAGCAGCCCCGTGAGGGCGGGGTACTCCTACAATGAGCAGTTCTTC	CASSPVRAGYSYNEQFF
few	TRBD1	TRBV6-1	TRBJ2-2	TGTGCCAGCAGTGGGGACAGGGCCGGGGAGCTGTTTTTT	CASSGDRAGELFF
few	NA	TRBV7-2	TRBJ2-1	TGTGCCAGCAGCTTTACGGGTGGGGCTTACAATGAGCAGTTCTTC	CASSFTGGAYNEQFF
NA	NA	TRBV4-3	TRBJ2-7	TGCGCCAGCAGCCAAGATCAGGGGACCTACGAGCAGTACTTC	CASSQDQGTYEQYF
NA	NA	TRBV2	TRBJ2-1	TGTGCCAGCAGATTCCTCGGCGGTGAGCAGTTCTTC	CASRFLGGEQFF
few	NA	TRBV6-1	TRBJ2-4	TGTGCCAGCACCACCAGAGGGGGGTTAAACATTCAGTACTTC	CASTTRGGLNIQYF
few	NA	TRBV5-1	TRBJ2-3	TGCGCCAGCAGCCCCCCGATTAAGGGCACAGATACGCAGTATTTT	CASSPPIKGTDTQYF
few	NA	TRBV4-1	TRBJ1-4	TGCGCCAGCAGCTTCAGTGCAACTAATGAAAAACTGTTTTTT	CASSFSATNEKLFF
NA	NA	TRBV11-2	TRBJ1-1	TGTGCCAGCAGCTTACGACAGGTGGGTTACACTGAAGCTTTCTTT	CASSLRQVGYTEAFF
once	NA	TRBV2	TRBJ2-2	TGTGCCAGCAGTGAGCGGTTAGGGGACACCGGGGAGCTGTTTTTT	CASSERLGDTGELFF
few	NA	TRBV6-2/TRBV6-3	TRBJ2-5	TGTGCCAGCAGCCAAGGCCTGGGCCAAGAGACCCAGTACTTC	CASSQGLGQETQYF
NA	NA	TRBV12-3/TRBV12-4	TRBJ2-7	TGTGCCAGCAGTCTCCAGGGCCCTGACTACGAGCAGTACTTC	CASSLQGPDYEQYF
NA	NA	TRBV4-1	TRBJ2-2	TGCGCCAGCAGCCAGGGGGGTTCCGGGGAGCTGTTTTTT	CASSQGGSGELFF
NA	TRBD2	TRBV3-1	TRBJ2-7	TGTGCCAGCAGTCCGGGACTACCACCTCCCTACGAGCAGTACTTC	CASSPGLPPPYEQYF
NA	NA	TRBV6-1	TRBJ2-7	TGTGCCAGCAAACCTAATCCCCCCCCCTCCTACGAGCAGTACTTC	CASKPNPPPSYEQYF
NA	NA	TRBV4-1	TRBJ2-1	TGCGCCAGCAGCCAAGGTCACCCGAGCCCCTACAATGAGCAGTTCTTC	CASSQGHPSPYNEQFF
few	NA	TRBV11-2	TRBJ2-2	TGTGCCAGCAGCTTACGGCGACTTAGCACCGGGGAGCTGTTTTTT	CASSLRRLSTGELFF
few	NA	TRBV7-2	TRBJ2-7	TGTGCCAGCAGCCCCGGAGGGCGGATTAGCTCCTACGAGCAGTACTTC	CASSPGGRISSYEQYF
NA	NA	TRBV7-2	TRBJ2-1	TGTGCCAGCAGCCCGCTTGGCCAGCCATCTCCCAATGAGCAGTTCTTC	CASSPLGQPSPNEQFF
NA	NA	TRBV7-8	TRBJ1-4	TGTGCCAGCAGCTTACTGACATTCGGTGAAAAACTGTTTTTT	CASSLLTFGEKLFF
NA	TRBD2	TRBV2	TRBJ2-7	TGTGCCAGCAGTGAATCCCCTGTACGGTGGGGACTAGCGGCGACGAGCTCCTACGAGCAGTACTTC	CASSESPVRWGLAATSSYEQYF
few	NA	TRBV7-2	TRBJ2-7	TGTGCCAGCAGCCAACCCACAGGGTTTTACTACGAGCAGTACTTC	CASSQPTGFYYEQYF
NA	TRBD1	TRBV7-2	TRBJ1-6	TGTGCCAGCAGCCGCTACGGGACAGGTGACTCACCCCTCCACTTT	CASSRYGTGDSPLHF
NA	TRBD2	TRBV2	TRBJ2-2	TGTGCCAGCAGTGCTGAGGGACTAGCGGGGGCCCTGACCGGGGAGCTGTTTTTT	CASSAEGLAGALTGELFF
NA	TRBD1	TRBV5-5	TRBJ2-7	TGTGCCAGCAGCCCAAAACCGGGACAGGGGGCTTGGTACTTC	CASSPKPGQGAWYF
NA	TRBD2	TRBV28	TRBJ2-5	TGTGCCAGCATTGAGCGGGGGGGCGTCGAGACCCAGTACTTC	CASIERGGVETQYF
NA	NA	TRBV9	TRBJ2-1	TGTGCCAGCAGCGTAGGCTCCAGCTCCTACAATGAGCAGTTCTTC	CASSVGSSSYNEQFF
few	NA	TRBV7-6	TRBJ1-3	TGTGCCAGCAGCTTAGCATCGGGATCTGGAAACACCATATATTTT	CASSLASGSGNTIYF
NA	TRBD2	TRBV6-2/TRBV6-3	TRBJ2-5	TGTGCCAGCAGTTACGGGACTAGCGGAGGGAAACAAGAGACCCAGTACTTC	CASSYGTSGGKQETQYF
NA	NA	TRBV5-4	TRBJ1-1	TGTGCCAGCAGCTTGGAGTCTGGCCTGCCAAACACTGAAGCTTTCTTT	CASSLESGLPNTEAFF
NA	TRBD2	TRBV20-1	TRBJ2-3	TGCAGTGCTAGAGCCCCCAGCGGGGGGGCCGCCCACAGCACAGATACGCAGTATTTT	CSARAPSGGAAHSTDTQYF
NA	NA	TRBV14	TRBJ2-1	TGTGCCAGCAGCCAAGGGGGATCTGAGCAGTTCTTC	CASSQGGSEQFF
many	NA	TRBV7-2	TRBJ1-1	TGTGCCAGCAGCTTCGTGGGGCTTAACACTGAAGCTTTCTTT	CASSFVGLNTEAFF
NA	TRBD2	TRBV19	TRBJ2-1	TGTGCCAGTAGGAGGCTAGCGGGAGGGCCGATCGGCAATGAGCAGTTCTTC	CASRRLAGGPIGNEQFF
NA	TRBD2	TRBV25-1	TRBJ2-2	TGTGCCAGCAGTCCAACTAGCGGGGGGGACGCGAACACCGGGGAGCTGTTTTTT	CASSPTSGGDANTGELFF
NA	NA	TRBV6-1	TRBJ1-4	TGTGCCAGCAATGAATCCCGGGGACGGGAAAAACTGTTTTTT	CASNESRGREKLFF
NA	NA	TRBV6-6	TRBJ1-1	TGTGCCAGCAGTTACTCCTGGACGGGGAACACTGAAGCTTTCTTT	CASSYSWTGNTEAFF
NA	TRBD1	TRBV10-3	TRBJ1-4	TGTGCCATCAGTGAGGGTCTGACAGGGGCCGAAAAACTGTTTTTT	CAISEGLTGAEKLFF
NA	TRBD1	TRBV7-2	TRBJ1-4	TGTGCCAGCAGCCCTAGGACAGGGCTTAATGAAAAACTGATTTTT	CASSPRTGLNEKLIF
few	TRBD2	TRBV6-6	TRBJ2-2	TGTGCCAGCAGACCAGCGGGAGGGCCTCCCGGGGAGCTGTTTTTT	CASRPAGGPPGELFF